This TCR beta chain was recorded in a study of blood T cell repertoires in COVID-19. Clones were read by immunoSEQ multiplex PCR, and TCRdb kept only the in-frame ones, dropping some. The sample yields fewer than 95,000 clones, roughly 70% seen once. The sample was peripheral blood. The receptor was isolated from a man aged 65 to 85 with COVID-19, enrolled during active disease.

The CDR3 region is CASSEGLGSYEQYF. The CDR3 DNA reads TGTGCCAGCAGTGAAGGCCTCGGCTCCTACGAGCAGTACTTC. This rearrangement joins TRBV6-1 to TRBJ2-7; D is uncertain. The CDR3 totals 14 residues. Trimming shortened V by 1 base and J by 0 bases, and 7 bases separated the two germline ends. Germline V gives CDR1 MNHNS, CDR2 SASEGT.